This T cell receptor beta chain is from a study of shared clonotypes between healthy human individuals (dated by TCRdb to the early 2020s). With regard to the full study: A few men and a couple of women, aged 18 to 49 years, made up the cohort. For each donor, three plates each were used for CD4 naive and CD4 memory, two plates were used for CD8 naive, and one plate was used for CD8 memory. To estimate repertoire size and how much clonotypes are shared between individuals, the study performed deep sequencing of blood TCR repertoires from five healthy adults. To increase sequencing depth and limit assay-specific biases, different laboratories used diverse techniques to prepare libraries and sequence TCR repertoires. Each donor's leukapheresis produced roughly between roughly 0.9 and 9 billion PBMCs. The investigation overall reported the following: Rarefaction of sorted-subset datasets indicated incomplete sequencing despite the large sequencing depth. Compared with non-shared clonotypes, the clonotypes found in all four sorted-subset donors had higher generation probabilities. Because the study included only a small number of donors, the genetic and exposure-history diversity represented was limited. Across a handful of donors, about 4.5% of naive CD4, around 3.5% of naive CD8, 2.3% of memory CD4, and approximately 0.4% of memory CD8 clonotypes were shared. Based on pairwise subsampling, the degree of clonotype sharing among donors was expected to be affected by sequencing depth. Estimated clonotype richness was generally larger for naive than for memory subsets. Sampling was limited to blood, and TCR repertoires in tissue likely differ from TCR repertoires in blood.

The donors were healthy, HIV-negative adults with no recently reported acute infections or vaccinations. Every donor was a Caucasian adult living in Nashville, Tennessee, USA. CD4+ T cells were enriched by magnetic negative selection, after which naive cells were positively selected on CD45RA and the negative fraction was taken as the memory subset. After blood collection by leukapheresis, PBMCs were isolated using Ficoll-Histopaque density gradient centrifugation and then cryopreserved in the vapor phase of liquid nitrogen. Analytical flow cytometry was used to check the purity and quantity of each magnetically sorted T cell population. From each sorted fraction, genomic DNA was isolated and quantified by UV absorbance on a Nanodrop 2000c. TCR CDR3 regions were amplified from genomic DNA by multiplex PCR using the deep immunoSEQ assay. For each cell subset, the extracted genomic DNA was distributed evenly across all wells of several immunoSEQ 96-well plates, and each plate served as one replicate. For sorted subsets, around 200 ng genomic DNA, equal to about 30,000 T cell genomes, was loaded into each replicate PCR. Purified libraries were measured with a Qubit 3.0 fluorometer, size-checked on a Bioanalyzer 2100, and measured again with the KAPA Library Quantification kit. Every immunoSEQ 96-well plate was sequenced on a separate single-read 150-cycle Illumina NextSeq 550 flow cell. Per the authors' processing: Because the immunoSEQ output held only junctional sequences and lacked quality scores, the filtering could not match the filtering applied to full-length reads. To assign V/J genes and CDR3, sequences were annotated against IMGT germline references using PyIR, a Python wrapper for IgBLAST v1.9. Reads were removed for weak V/J assignments (E-value above 1e-6), missing CDR3, stop codons, out-of-frame junctions, or ambiguous translated residues. A V3J clonotype was defined by an identical inferred V gene, J gene, and CDR3 amino acid sequence. Percentage overlap between repertoires was computed as shared unique clonotypes divided by the size of the smaller repertoire. Repertoire richness was assessed with RTK rarefaction, the Chao1 estimator, and Recon v2.1 estimates of unobserved clonotypes. OLGA was used to compute generation probabilities for all TCRbeta clonotypes that the gDNA method yielded from a handful of donors. Held by TCRdb, this immuneACCESS table contains in-frame sequences only and omits some clones. Under half of the omission traces to an unresolved V gene where checked; the cause of the rest is unknown. That table supplies the V and J calls and clone size; D and trimming were determined from the DNA. The sample contains around 2,000,000 clones, roughly 94% of them found a single time. Together, the top ten hold under 0.15% of the sample.

A remark on this clone: This receptor's antigen is unknown. No clone much larger than this one lies a single base away; base qualities are absent.

From a lookup of the germline V gene, CDR1 and CDR2 are MNHEY and SVGAGI. Trimming costs V 2 bases and J 0 bases, and their ends lie 2 bases apart. Reading from cysteine to phenylalanine, the CDR3 counts 13 amino acids. The read is trimmed to its CDR3 DNA, 39 bases read in frame from base 1. The V and J genes are TRBV6-5 and TRBJ2-1; no D gene is confidently identified. The receptor comes from a man aged 18 to 30 in good health. Sequenced: naive CD4+ T cells sorted from blood. Explained via the paper, the cell subset or site label denotes: CD45RA+ positively selected. The nucleotide sequence reads as follows: TGTGCCAGCAGTTACACCTCCTACAATGAGCAGTTCTTC. Its product reads: CASSYTSYNEQFF.